These 5 T cell receptor beta chains share one sample of origin, sequenced in a study of shared clonotypes between healthy human individuals. Only in-frame clones appear in the TCRdb table, and some are missing; sequencing was by immunoSEQ multiplex PCR. The sample shows around 1.5 million clones, 95% to 99% of them seen only once. Sequencing was carried out using naive CD4+ T cells sorted from blood. Subset indicated: CD45RA+ positively selected. These receptors all stem from a man aged 30 to 45 in good health.

The CDR3 sequence: CASSPATSAYEQYF. The CDR3 DNA reads TGTGCCAGCTCACCGGCGACTAGCGCCTACGAGCAGTACTTC. J is TRBJ2-7 and V is TRBV18; TRBD2 aligns across 8 bases. This CDR3 is built from 14 residues. V shed 3 bases and J 2 bases; nucleotides not matched to a gene: 3. The germline V gene has CDR1 KGHSH and CDR2 LQKENI.

The rearrangement joins TRBV5-1 to TRBJ2-2; D remains ambiguous. Per the germline V gene, CDR1 is SGHRS and CDR2 is YFSETQ. The V gene lost 3 bases and the J gene lost 3 bases, with 9 bases spanning the gap. CDR3 length equals 14 residues. CDR3 amino acids: CASSSKADTGELFF. CDR3 DNA: TGCGCCAGCAGCTCCAAGGCCGACACCGGGGAGCTGTTTTTT.

The chain uses TRBV28 and TRBJ1-1; D is unresolved. CDR1 and CDR2 (germline): MDHEN, SYDVKM. There are 15 residues in the CDR3. With 4 bases removed from V and 5 bases from J, the gap between germline ends came to 17 bases. This CDR3 reads CASSSPGRVRTEAFF. The CDR3, as DNA: TGTGCCAGCAGTTCCCCGGGGAGGGTGAGAACTGAAGCTTTCTTT. The full variable domain, its missing parts supplied by reference TRBV28 and TRBJ1-1, is DVKVTQSSRYLVKRTGEKVFLECVQDMDHENMFWYRQDPGLGLRLIYFSYDVKMKEKGDIPEGYSVSREKKERFSLILESASTNQTSMYLCASSSPGRVRTEAFFGQGTRLTVV.

The chain combines TRBV18 with TRBJ1-5; D is ambiguous. From germline, CDR1 is KGHSH and CDR2 LQKENI. This CDR3 comprises 13 residues. V was trimmed by 2 bases and J by 5 bases, leaving 7 bases between them. CDR3 region: CASSPGPYQPQHF. DNA for the CDR3: TGTGCCAGCTCACCAGGGCCCTATCAGCCCCAGCATTTT.

Turning to this clone: This sample also contains other DNA sequences that code for the same CDR3. J is TRBJ2-5 and V is TRBV5-1; the D is unclear. The length of the CDR3 is 12 residues. In germline, CDR1 is SGHRS, CDR2 YFSETQ. V lost 1 base, J lost 4 bases, and 5 bases lay in between. The CDR3 spells CASSLSGETQYF. As DNA, the CDR3 is TGCGCCAGCAGCTTGTCAGGAGAGACCCAGTACTTC. Together with reference TRBV5-1 and TRBJ2-5, the CDR3 gives the full variable domain: KAGVTQTPRYLIKTRGQQVTLSCSPISGHRSVSWYQQTPGQGLQFLFEYFSETQRNKGNFPGRFSGRQFSNSRSEMNVSTLELGDSALYLCASSLSGETQYFGPGTRLLVL.